This passage covers 9 T cell receptor beta chains from one sample sequenced in a study of sequential checkpoint blockade in melanoma. Clones were sequenced by immunoSEQ multiplex PCR, and TCRdb holds only the in-frame ones, with some missing. The sample yields over 25,000 clones, approximately 77% seen once. Treatment specified: randomized to nivolumab then ipilimumab (arm A) or the reverse (arm B). This material consisted of CD8+ T cells sorted from blood (inferred from file names), taken from a patient given nivolumab and ipilimumab in sequence. These TCRs come from a human donor with melanoma.

V is TRBV4-1 and J is TRBJ2-7; D is perhaps TRBD1 (5 bases). This CDR3 has 17 residues. Germline V gene data show CDR1 as MGHRA and CDR2 as YSYEKL. Trimming took off 1 base at V and 3 bases at J, with 19 bases between the two ends. The CDR3 DNA reads TGCGCCAGCAGCCAAGTCCTACAGGTCGAAACCTACTACGAGCAGTACTTC. It codes for CASSQVLQVETYYEQYF.

This chain joins TRBV19 and TRBJ1-5; no reliable D call. Trimming pared 3 bases from V and 4 bases from J, leaving 10 bases between. The CDR3 contains 14 residues. Germline loops: CDR1 LNHDA, CDR2 SQIVND (reference sequence). CDR3 loop: CASSIKGGNQPQHF. DNA for the CDR3: TGTGCCAGTAGTATCAAAGGAGGTAATCAGCCCCAGCATTTT.

The chain combines TRBV2 with TRBJ2-7; D is perhaps TRBD2 (6 bases). Germline V CDR1 and CDR2: SNHLY, FYNNEI. V lost 7 bases, J lost 2 bases, and 12 bases lay in between. The CDR3 spans 13 residues. Here the CDR3 reads CASIGGSTYEQYF. CDR3 in DNA: TGTGCCAGCATTGGAGGGTCTACCTACGAGCAGTACTTC. Variable domain in full (rest from reference TRBV2 and TRBJ2-7): EPEVTQTPSHQVTQMGQEVILRCVPISNHLYFYWYRQILGQKVEFLVSFYNNEISEKSEIFDDQFSVERPDGSNFTLKIRSTKLEDSAMYFCASIGGSTYEQYFGPGTRLTVT.

This chain uses TRBV4-1 with TRBJ1-6; no reliable D call. Trimming removed 0 bases at V and 10 bases at J, with 7 bases between. CDR3 length equals 13 residues. Germline V gene lookup returns CDR1 MGHRA and CDR2 YSYEKL. The CDR3 sequence: CASSQDSKSPLHF. The CDR3, as DNA: TGCGCCAGCAGCCAAGATAGCAAGTCACCCCTCCACTTT.

The V call is TRBV16, the J call TRBJ1-2, with 7 bases aligning to TRBD1. From germline, CDR1 is KGHSY and CDR2 FQNENV. The CDR3 runs 15 residues. The junction had 14 bases not matched to a gene; V was cut back by 7 bases and J by 6 bases. The CDR3 DNA is TGTGCCAGCATCCCGGGAGGGGGCGCCACGGATGGCTACACCTTC. Its protein is CASIPGGGATDGYTF.

The chain employs TRBV10-3 and TRBJ2-7, with TRBD2 identical over 10 bases. In germline, CDR1 is ENHRY, CDR2 SYGVKD. CDR3 length equals 18 residues. Germline trimming cut 4 bases from V and 4 bases from J; bases unmatched to any gene: 16. The CDR3 sequence is CAISGGAGGTQRAYEQYF. For the CDR3, the DNA is TGTGCCATCAGTGGGGGAGCGGGAGGGACGCAAAGAGCATACGAGCAGTACTTC.

The chain joins TRBV5-1 to TRBJ2-5; 7 nucleotides agree with TRBD2. The tail of the sequence fits TRBJ2-7 better, so the J call may be wrong. The CDR3 sequence is 14 residues long. Germline CDR1 SGHRS, CDR2 YFSETQ. Here the CDR3 reads CASSPLGGDCEQYF. Written as DNA, the CDR3 is TGCGCCAGCAGCCCTCTGGGGGGGGACTGCGAGCAGTACTTC.

In this sample, this clone turned up once. The J gene is TRBJ2-1, the V gene TRBV27; 7 bases fit TRBD2. V was pared by 7 bases and J by 4 bases, with 10 bases of the junction left unmatched. CDR3 length equals 15 residues. Germline CDR1 and CDR2: MNHEY and SMNVEV (reference sequence). The CDR3 DNA follows: TGTGCCAGCAAATTGGGAGCTAGCGGATACAATGAGCAGTTCTTC. It translates to CASKLGASGYNEQFF.

The rearrangement joins TRBV28 to TRBJ2-4; D may be TRBD2 (6 bases). Germline CDR1 MDHEN, CDR2 SYDVKM. Trimming shortened V by 6 bases and J by 8 bases, and 20 bases separated the two germline ends. The CDR3 consists of 15 residues. This CDR3 is CASSKWGTGPYIQYF. The CDR3, as DNA: TGTGCCAGCAGCAAGTGGGGGACTGGGCCTTACATTCAGTACTTC. Full variable domain (remainder filled in from reference TRBV28 and TRBJ2-4): DVKVTQSSRYLVKRTGEKVFLECVQDMDHENMFWYRQDPGLGLRLIYFSYDVKMKEKGDIPEGYSVSREKKERFSLILESASTNQTSMYLCASSKWGTGPYIQYFGAGTRLSVL.